One and the same sample provided the 6 T cell receptor beta chains below, sequenced in a study of T cell responses to AZD1222 COVID-19 vaccine. Produced via immunoSEQ multiplex PCR; TCRdb's table is partial and in-frame only. The sample contains 30,000 to 35,000 clones, more than 75% of which appear only once. The sequences come from peripheral blood, collected 28 days after the second AZD1222 dose. These receptors all come from an adult who received the AZD1222 COVID-19 vaccine.

By sample share, this clone is medium-sized. The rearrangement joins TRBV5-4 to TRBJ2-7; 8 bases match TRBD1. From germline, CDR1 is SGHNT and CDR2 YYREEE (reference sequence). The junction had 13 bases not matched to a gene; V was cut back by 4 bases and J by 7 bases. The length of the CDR3 is 15 residues. For the CDR3, the DNA is TGTGCCAGCAGCCCGCCAGGGGGCGGGTCGGAAGAGCAGTACTTC. It specifies CASSPPGGGSEEQYF.

V usage is TRBV11-3 and J usage is TRBJ2-5; D not certain. The CDR3 runs to 14 residues. The V end lost 0 bases, the J end lost 1 base, and 6 bases lay between the germline ends. Germline CDR1 is SGHNT and CDR2 is YENEEA. CDR3 bases: TGTGCCAGCAGCTTAGACCCATTCCAAGAGACCCAGTACTTC. This translates into CASSLDPFQETQYF.

The genes are TRBV5-6 and TRBJ2-3, with D tentatively TRBD1 (5 bases). Deletions cut 3 bases from V and 5 bases from J, with 7 bases between. CDR3 size: 12 residues. Germline V CDR1 and CDR2: SGHDT, YYEEEE. The CDR3 reads CASSWGVDTQYF. DNA of the CDR3: TGTGCCAGCAGCTGGGGCGTAGATACGCAGTATTTT.

The J gene is TRBJ1-2, the V gene TRBV7-8; maybe TRBD1 (5 bases). The germline V gene has CDR1 SGHVS and CDR2 FQNEAQ. V lost 8 bases to trimming and J lost 3 bases, with 16 bases between them. The CDR3 has 14 amino acids. DNA for the CDR3: TGTGCCAGCTCCCCGACAGAAGCCGACTATGGCTACACCTTC. This encodes CASSPTEADYGYTF. Using reference TRBV7-8 and TRBJ1-2 for the parts outside the CDR3, the full variable domain is GAGVSQSPRYKVAKRGQDVALRCDPISGHVSLFWYQQALGQGPEFLTYFQNEAQLDKSGLPSDRFFAERPEGSVSTLKIQRTQQEDSAVYLCASSPTEADYGYTFGSGTRLTVV.

The chain combines TRBV19 with TRBJ2-5, with 8 bases that match TRBD1. V gave up 4 bases and J gave up 1 base; unmatched junction bases: 5. CDR3 length equals 15 residues. Germline CDR1 LNHDA, CDR2 SQIVND (reference sequence). The CDR3 spells CASSTRQGSQETQYF. Written as DNA, the CDR3 is TGTGCCAGTAGTACCCGACAGGGGTCCCAAGAGACCCAGTACTTC. The full variable domain, completed using reference TRBV19 and TRBJ2-5, is DGGITQSPKYLFRKEGQNVTLSCEQNLNHDAMYWYRQDPGQGLRLIYYSQIVNDFQKGDIAEGYSVSREKKESFPLTVTSAQKNPTAFYLCASSTRQGSQETQYFGPGTRLLVL.

Regarding this clone: The junction does not match germline at one end; this may be a read error. The chain links TRBV7-7 to TRBJ2-1; D possibly corresponds to TRBD1 (6 bases). CDR3 length: 15 amino acids. Germline V gives CDR1 SSHAT, CDR2 FNYEAQ (reference sequence). DNA for the CDR3: TGTGCTAGCAGCCCCGGGACACAACTTTACAATGAGCAGTTCTTC. As protein: CASSPGTQLYNEQFF.